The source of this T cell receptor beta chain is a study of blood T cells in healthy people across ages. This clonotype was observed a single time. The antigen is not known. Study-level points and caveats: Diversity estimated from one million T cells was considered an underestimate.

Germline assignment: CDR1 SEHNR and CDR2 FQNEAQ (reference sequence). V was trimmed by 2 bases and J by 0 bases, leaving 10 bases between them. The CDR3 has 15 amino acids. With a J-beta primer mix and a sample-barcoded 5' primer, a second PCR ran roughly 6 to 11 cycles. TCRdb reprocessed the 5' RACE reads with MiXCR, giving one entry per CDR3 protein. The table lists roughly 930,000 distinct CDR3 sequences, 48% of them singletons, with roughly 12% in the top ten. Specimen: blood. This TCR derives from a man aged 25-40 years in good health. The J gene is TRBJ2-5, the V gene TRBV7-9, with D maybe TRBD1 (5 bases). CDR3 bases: TGTGCCAGCAGCTTAAAGGACACCTACCAAGAGACCCAGTACTTC. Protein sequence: CASSLKDTYQETQYF.